The 9 T cell receptor beta chains below were found in one sample sequenced in a study of blood T cell repertoires in COVID-19. Here immunoSEQ multiplex PCR was the method, and the copy in TCRdb shows in-frame clones only, minus some. The repertoire holds fewer than 200,000 clones, with approximately 85% as singletons. The specimen sequenced was peripheral blood. These receptors came from a man between 60 and 75 years old who had recovered from COVID-19.

The chain has TRBV7-3 and TRBJ2-2; TRBD2 is a possible D gene (5 bases). Germline lookup yields CDR1 SGHTA and CDR2 FQGTGA. V lost 5 bases and J 6 bases, leaving 7 bases between the germline ends. This CDR3 comprises 12 residues. The CDR3 region is CASSPGAGELFF. In nucleotides, the CDR3 is TGTGCCAGCAGCCCCGGGGCCGGGGAGCTGTTTTTT. Filled out from reference TRBV7-3 and TRBJ2-2, the complete variable domain reads GAGVSQTPSNKVTEKGKYVELRCDPISGHTALYWYRQSLGQGPEFLIYFQGTGAADDSGLPNDRFFAVRPEGSVSTLKIQRTERGDSAVYLCASSPGAGELFFGEGSRLTVL.

The chain is built from TRBV27 and TRBJ2-1, with TRBD2 as a possible D gene (6 bases). The V and J ends lost 2 bases and 4 bases respectively, with 15 bases between them. The CDR3 length is 16 residues. CDR1 and CDR2 (germline): MNHEY, SMNVEV (reference sequence). CDR3: CASSLPGGYGYNEQFF. The DNA of the CDR3 is TGTGCCAGCAGTTTACCCGGGGGATACGGTTACAATGAGCAGTTCTTC.

The chain joins TRBV6-6 to TRBJ2-5, with TRBD2 identical over 7 bases. The V gene's germline CDR1 is MNHNY and CDR2 SVGAGI (reference sequence). Trimming cost V 8 bases and J 4 bases; bases outside gene matches: 7. There are 13 residues in the CDR3. CDR3 protein: CASGPTGGETQYF. The DNA of the CDR3 is TGTGCCAGCGGTCCGACGGGGGGAGAGACCCAGTACTTC.

The chain combines TRBV5-1 with TRBJ1-6, with D tentatively TRBD1 (6 bases). Looked up from germline, CDR1 is SGHRS and CDR2 is YFSETQ. CDR3 length equals 23 residues. V gave up 1 base and J gave up 0 bases, with 29 bases separating them. CDR3: CASSLSWSQEGQLFSSYNSPLHF. DNA of the CDR3: TGCGCCAGCAGCTTGTCGTGGAGCCAGGAAGGACAGTTGTTCAGCTCCTATAATTCACCCCTCCACTTT.

The V gene is TRBV7-2, the J gene TRBJ1-5; no reliable D call. The CDR3 has 14 amino acids. With 5 bases removed from V and 2 bases from J, the gap between germline ends came to 10 bases. Per germline, CDR1 SGHTA and CDR2 FQGNSA. The CDR3 reads CASSGEFGNQPQHF. The CDR3 DNA reads as TGTGCCAGCAGCGGGGAGTTCGGCAATCAGCCCCAGCATTTT.

This chain uses TRBV6-5 with TRBJ2-3; possibly TRBD2 for D (5 bases). Germline CDR1 reads MNHEY; CDR2 reads SVGAGI. Trimming stripped 2 bases from V and 3 bases from J, with 6 bases between. The CDR3 extends over 13 amino acids. The CDR3 region is CASSYPGTDTQYF. In nucleotides, the CDR3 is TGTGCCAGCAGTTACCCGGGGACAGATACGCAGTATTTT.

The CDR3 DNA sequence: TGTGCCAGTACCGACAGGAGCGGTCAGCCCCAGCATTTT. This translates into CASTDRSGQPQHF. This chain connects TRBV19 to TRBJ1-5; weak D call: TRBD1 (6 bases). Trimming shortened V by 7 bases and J by 6 bases, and 13 bases separated the two germline ends. In germline, CDR1 is LNHDA, CDR2 SQIVND (reference sequence). This CDR3 contains 13 residues.

This clone was counted a few times. This chain connects TRBV4-1 to TRBJ1-3, with D perhaps matching TRBD1 (5 bases). CDR1 is MGHRA, CDR2 YSYEKL, per germline. The CDR3 loop spans 18 amino acids. Deletions cut 2 bases from V and 3 bases from J, with 20 bases between. The CDR3 DNA reads as TGCGCCAGCAGCCAACCGCATTCTTGGGACTTTCTTGGAAACACCATATATTTT. This codes for CASSQPHSWDFLGNTIYF.

In its sample, this clone was seen once. The chain employs TRBV11-1 and TRBJ2-7; 9 bases are shared with TRBD1. Trimming took 3 bases from V and 3 from J; bases not matched to a gene: 9. CDR1 is SGHAT, CDR2 FQDESV, per germline (reference sequence). The CDR3 runs to 16 residues. CDR3 coding DNA: TGTGCCAGCAGCTTGGGATCCGGGACAGGGCGCTACGAGCAGTACTTC. It yields the protein CASSLGSGTGRYEQYF.